A selection of T cell receptor beta chains follows, all from one sample in a study of regulatory T cells in long-lasting Graves disease. One entry per CDR3 protein, called by TCRdb with MiXCR from the multiplex PCR reads. The table lists 620,000 or so distinct CDR3 sequences, roughly 15% of them singletons. These same records also appear under a second study, on T cells in Graves' hyperthyroidism and ophthalmopathy.

The starting material was peripheral blood mononuclear cells (PBMCs), obtained at new diagnosis, from a patient treated with antithyroid drugs. Source of these receptors: a woman aged 25 to 45 with Graves disease. Each CDR3 is given with its conserved first and last residue. A D gene is named only where the DNA matches it firmly. For some rows the clone size is stated as once, few or many, or as a class when expanded; others skip it.

-	17	TRBV7-8	-	TRBJ2-6	TGTGCCAGCAGCCCATGGGATGGGGCGCGTGGGGCCAACGTCCTGACTTTC	CASSPWDGARGANVLTF
many	16	TRBV5-1	TRBD2	TRBJ2-1	TGCGCCAGCAGCAATCGACTAGCGGGAGGTATGGGTGAGCAGTTCTTC	CASSNRLAGGMGEQFF
-	18	TRBV3-1	-	TRBJ1-2	TGTGCCAGCAGCCAAGGCCTTAGGGGCTTGGGGACTAACTATGGCTACACCTTC	CASSQGLRGLGTNYGYTF
few	14	TRBV28	TRBD1	TRBJ2-2	TGTGCCAGCAGAAGGGGGCGCCGAACCGGGGAGCTGTTTTTT	CASRRGRRTGELFF
-	15	TRBV7-9	TRBD1	TRBJ1-4	TGTGCCAGCAGCTTATTGTGGGACAGGGTCGAAAAACTGTTTTTT	CASSLLWDRVEKLFF
-	13	TRBV7-9	-	TRBJ1-4	TGTGCCAGCAGCGGTGCCTCGGGTGAAAAACTGTTTTTT	CASSGASGEKLFF
-	14	TRBV3-1	-	TRBJ1-2	TGTGCCAGCAGCCAAGGCAGAAAAAACTATGGCTACACCTTC	CASSQGRKNYGYTF
-	14	TRBV12-3/TRBV12-4	TRBD2	TRBJ2-1	TGTGCCAGCAGTGTTGGCGGGAGTGGGGACGAGCAGTTCTTC	CASSVGGSGDEQFF
many	15	TRBV11-2	-	TRBJ2-7	TGTGCCAGCAGCACCCTCCGGGACACCGGAATCGGACAGTACTTC	CASSTLRDTGIGQYF
many	13	TRBV14	TRBD1	TRBJ1-2	TGTGCCAGCAGCCAGCTACAGGGGTATGGCTACACCTTC	CASSQLQGYGYTF
-	12	TRBV12-3/TRBV12-4	-	TRBJ2-3	TGTGCCAGCAGCGCAAACGGGGATACGCAGTATTTT	CASSANGDTQYF
once	15	TRBV7-3	TRBD1	TRBJ2-7	TGTGCCAGCAGCTCCGGGACAGAGAAGTCCTACGAGCAGTACTTC	CASSSGTEKSYEQYF
-	11	TRBV29-1	-	TRBJ1-1	TGCAGCGCAGACACTTACACTGAAGCTTTCTTT	CSADTYTEAFF
few	14	TRBV19	-	TRBJ2-7	TGTGCCAGTAGTAGGGGGGTGAGCTCCTACGAGCAGTACTTC	CASSRGVSSYEQYF
few	15	TRBV20-1	-	TRBJ1-5	TGCAGTGCCAGTAACTTGGGACAAATTTCTCAGCCCCAGCATTTT	CSASNLGQISQPQHF
many	15	TRBV15	-	TRBJ1-5	TGTGCCACCAGCAGAGAAGGACGGCAGGGTGAGCCCCAGCATTTT	CATSREGRQGEPQHF
many	14	TRBV2	-	TRBJ2-1	TGTGCCAGCAGTGTAATGCTAGGTGTTGGTGAGCAGTTCTTC	CASSVMLGVGEQFF
-	16	TRBV7-3	TRBD2	TRBJ2-2	TGTGCCAGCAGATCAACGGGACTAGCCAACACCGGGGAGCTGTTTTTT	CASRSTGLANTGELFF
-	11	TRBV20-1	-	TRBJ2-7	TGCAGTGCTAGCGGGAGACGCGAGCAGTACTTC	CSASGRREQYF
-	14	TRBV5-6	-	TRBJ1-6	TGTGCCAGCAGCTTGAACGGGGGGCCGACACCCCTCCACTTT	CASSLNGGPTPLHF
-	14	TRBV7-7	-	TRBJ2-2	TGTGCTAGCAGCTCCCAGGGTATTACCGGGGAGCTGTTTTTT	CASSSQGITGELFF
few	15	TRBV27	-	TRBJ1-4	TGTGCCAGCAGTCCAGGGAGGCGGGGTAATGAAAAACTGTTTTTT	CASSPGRRGNEKLFF
many	15	TRBV6-1	TRBD1	TRBJ2-1	TGTGCCAGCAGTCCCGGACAGGGTCCCTACAATGAGCAGTTCTTC	CASSPGQGPYNEQFF
many	14	TRBV6-1	-	TRBJ2-2	TGTGCCAGCAGGTTAGGGACCAACACCGGGGAGCTGTTTTTT	CASRLGTNTGELFF
-	12	TRBV5-6	-	TRBJ1-5	TGTGCCAGCAGCTCCTCAGTGAGCCTTCAGCATTTT	CASSSSVSLQHF
many	17	TRBV2	TRBD1	TRBJ1-4	TGTGCCAGCAGGGCCGGGACAGGATATGCAACTAATGAAAAACTGTTTTTT	CASRAGTGYATNEKLFF
-	17	TRBV19	TRBD2	TRBJ2-2	TGTGCCAGTAGTATACAGGATTTGGCGGGAGTGGCCGGGGAGCTGTTTTTT	CASSIQDLAGVAGELFF
many	11	TRBV12-3/TRBV12-4	TRBD2	TRBJ2-1	TGTGCCACGACTAGCGGGAATGAGCAGTTCTTC	CATTSGNEQFF
-	16	TRBV7-2	-	TRBJ2-1	TGTGCCAGCAGCTTAGACCCCCCCGGGTCTGGCAATGAGCAGTTCTTC	CASSLDPPGSGNEQFF
many	15	TRBV7-2	-	TRBJ2-1	TGTGCCAGCAGCGGACAGGGAGGGACCTACAATGAGCAGTTCTTC	CASSGQGGTYNEQFF
-	14	TRBV28	-	TRBJ2-7	TGTGCCAGCAGTTTGCGGCTCAGTCCCTACGAGCAGTACTTC	CASSLRLSPYEQYF
-	16	TRBV19	TRBD1	TRBJ2-1	TGTGCCAGTAGTATTTCGGGACAGGGGGTTTTCGATGAGCAGTTCTTC	CASSISGQGVFDEQFF
many	15	TRBV7-2	-	TRBJ1-1	TGTGCCAGCAGCAAACGACTTACAACGAACACTGAAGCTTTCTTT	CASSKRLTTNTEAFF
few	13	TRBV5-1	-	TRBJ2-7	TGCGCCAGCAGCCCCTCTACCTCCTACGAGCAGTACTTC	CASSPSTSYEQYF
many	16	TRBV28	-	TRBJ2-1	TGTGCCAGCAGTCCCCAGCTCGCCGGGAACTACAATGAGCAGTTCTTC	CASSPQLAGNYNEQFF
-	16	TRBV19	-	TRBJ2-5	TGTGCCAGTAGTGTCTTATTTGGGAGCACCCAAGAGACCCAGTACTTC	CASSVLFGSTQETQYF
-	14	TRBV19	TRBD1	TRBJ2-2	TGTGCCAGCCGGGGGACAGGGGTGACCGGGGAGCTGTTTTTT	CASRGTGVTGELFF
many	12	TRBV27	-	TRBJ1-5	TGTGCCAGCAGTTCCTACAATCAGCCCCAGCATTTT	CASSSYNQPQHF
many	15	TRBV10-3	TRBD2	TRBJ2-1	TGTGCCATCATCAGGACTAGCGGGAGCTCCAATGAGCAGTTCTTC	CAIIRTSGSSNEQFF
-	14	TRBV9	-	TRBJ1-1	TGTGCCAGCAGCGTTTCTTTATTGAACACTGAAGCTTTCTTT	CASSVSLLNTEAFF
few	14	TRBV5-1	-	TRBJ2-2	TGCGCCAGCAGGAACCAGGCGAACACCGGGGAGCTGTTTTTT	CASRNQANTGELFF
many	14	TRBV7-2	-	TRBJ2-5	TGTGCCAGCAGCCCCGCCGGAATTGGAGAGACCCAGTACTTC	CASSPAGIGETQYF
many	14	TRBV30	-	TRBJ1-2	TGTGCCTGGGATCGGGATCGAAACAACTATGGCTACACCTTC	CAWDRDRNNYGYTF
-	13	TRBV14	-	TRBJ2-1	TGTGCCAGCAGCCACTTCAGGGAAGGTGAGCAGTTCTTC	CASSHFREGEQFF
-	15	TRBV6-2/TRBV6-3	TRBD1	TRBJ1-2	TGTGCCAGCACCCGAACGGGACAGGGACGGGATGGCTACACCTTC	CASTRTGQGRDGYTF
few	17	TRBV5-1	TRBD2	TRBJ2-1	TGCGCCAGCAGCTTGGGACTAGCGGGGAACTCCTACAATGAGCAGTTCTTC	CASSLGLAGNSYNEQFF
-	12	TRBV12-3/TRBV12-4	-	TRBJ1-4	TGTGCCAGCAGTTCCGGGAATGAAAAACCGTTTTTT	CASSSGNEKPFF
many	15	TRBV9	TRBD2	TRBJ2-2	TGTGCCAGCAGCTTGATAGCGGGATCCACCGGGGAGCTGTTTTTT	CASSLIAGSTGELFF
many	15	TRBV13	-	TRBJ1-1	TGTGCCAGCAGCGTCGACACAACGGGGAACACTGAAGCTTTCTTT	CASSVDTTGNTEAFF
few	17	TRBV28	-	TRBJ1-5	TGTGCCAGCAGTTTCGACACGAGAAAGTATAGCAATCAGCCCCAGCATTTT	CASSFDTRKYSNQPQHF
many	16	TRBV28	-	TRBJ2-5	TGTGCCAGCAGTCGGGTCCTGGGGCTTCTGGGGGAGACCCAGTACTTC	CASSRVLGLLGETQYF